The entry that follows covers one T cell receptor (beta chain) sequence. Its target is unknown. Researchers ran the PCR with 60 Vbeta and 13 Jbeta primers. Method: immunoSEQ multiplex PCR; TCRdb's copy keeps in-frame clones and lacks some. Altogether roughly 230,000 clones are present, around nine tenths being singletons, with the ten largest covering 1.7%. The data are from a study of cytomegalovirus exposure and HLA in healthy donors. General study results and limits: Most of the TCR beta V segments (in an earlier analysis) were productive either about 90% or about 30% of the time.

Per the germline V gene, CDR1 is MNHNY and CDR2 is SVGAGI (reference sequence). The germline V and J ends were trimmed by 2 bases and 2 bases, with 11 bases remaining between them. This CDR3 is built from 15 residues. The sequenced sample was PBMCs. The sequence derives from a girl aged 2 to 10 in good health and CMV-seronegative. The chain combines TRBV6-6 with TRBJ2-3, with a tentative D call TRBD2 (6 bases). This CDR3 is CASSYGRGNTDTQYF. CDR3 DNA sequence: TGTGCCAGCAGTTACGGGCGCGGGAACACAGATACGCAGTATTTT.